These 7 T cell receptor beta chains originate from one sample sequenced in a study of blood T cell repertoires in COVID-19. Libraries were prepared by immunoSEQ multiplex PCR; TCRdb keeps only in-frame clonotypes and omits some of them. The data hold about 410,000 clones, with roughly 87% observed a single time. The sample taken for sequencing was PBMCs or T cells enriched from blood (not recorded which). These receptor sequences come from a man between 18 and 35 years old who had recovered from COVID-19.

This chain links TRBV27 with TRBJ2-3, with 7 positions matching TRBD2. Germline CDR1 is MNHEY and CDR2 is SMNVEV (reference sequence). Losses at the gene ends were 2 bases for V and 2 bases for J; bases not matched to a gene: 1. There are 14 residues in the CDR3. CDR3 coding DNA: TGTGCCAGCAGTTTACGGGAGGCCACAGATACGCAGTATTTT. It codes for CASSLREATDTQYF.

The genes are TRBV5-5 and TRBJ1-1; 9 bases line up with TRBD1. J was trimmed by 3 bases and V by 3 bases; bases with no gene match: 0. The CDR3 covers 13 residues. Germline CDR1 reads SGHKS; CDR2 reads YYEKEE (reference sequence). In DNA form, the CDR3 reads TGTGCCAGCAGCTGGGACAGGGACACTGAAGCTTTCTTT. Its translation: CASSWDRDTEAFF.

The chain couples TRBV19 to TRBJ1-5, with D perhaps TRBD1 (5 bases). From germline, CDR1 is LNHDA and CDR2 SQIVND (reference sequence). There are 17 residues in the CDR3. Trimming took off 3 bases at V and 3 bases at J, with 18 bases between the two ends. Here the CDR3 reads CASSIRGSQLLNQPQHF. CDR3 DNA sequence: TGTGCCAGTAGTATCCGGGGGTCTCAACTCCTCAATCAGCCCCAGCATTTT.

The rearrangement links TRBV5-4 to TRBJ1-3; D not certain. The CDR3 has 13 residues. Germline CDR1 is SGHNT and CDR2 is YYREEE (reference sequence). V was cut by 5 bases and J by 0 bases, with 6 bases left in between. CDR3 sequence (DNA): TGTGCCAGCAGTATTTACTCTGGAAACACCATATATTTT. Its translation is CASSIYSGNTIYF.

The chain couples TRBV12-3 or TRBV12-4 to TRBJ2-7; possibly TRBD2 for D (5 bases). V lost 8 bases and J lost 6, with 14 bases in between. The CDR3 contains 12 residues. This CDR3 is CASRLAGIEQYF. As DNA, the CDR3 is TGTGCCAGCCGATTGGCCGGGATCGAGCAGTACTTC.

The chain employs TRBV13 and TRBJ1-2; a weak D match, TRBD1 (6 bases). The V end was cut by 5 bases, the J end by 3 bases, with 16 bases between. The germline V gene encodes CDR1 PRHDT and CDR2 FYEKMQ (reference sequence). The CDR3 is made up of 15 amino acids. In DNA form, the CDR3 reads TGTGCCAGCAGCAAGGGGGACCCCAGCTACTATGGCTACACCTTC. It yields the protein CASSKGDPSYYGYTF.

The table lists this clone with a few counts. The genes are TRBV12-3 or TRBV12-4 and TRBJ1-2; 9 positions agree with TRBD1. This CDR3 contains 13 residues. The junction had 7 bases not matched to a gene; V was cut back by 6 bases and J by 8 bases. The CDR3 nucleotides read TGTGCCAGCAGGGAGACAGGGGGTGAGGGCTACACCTTC. Protein product: CASRETGGEGYTF.